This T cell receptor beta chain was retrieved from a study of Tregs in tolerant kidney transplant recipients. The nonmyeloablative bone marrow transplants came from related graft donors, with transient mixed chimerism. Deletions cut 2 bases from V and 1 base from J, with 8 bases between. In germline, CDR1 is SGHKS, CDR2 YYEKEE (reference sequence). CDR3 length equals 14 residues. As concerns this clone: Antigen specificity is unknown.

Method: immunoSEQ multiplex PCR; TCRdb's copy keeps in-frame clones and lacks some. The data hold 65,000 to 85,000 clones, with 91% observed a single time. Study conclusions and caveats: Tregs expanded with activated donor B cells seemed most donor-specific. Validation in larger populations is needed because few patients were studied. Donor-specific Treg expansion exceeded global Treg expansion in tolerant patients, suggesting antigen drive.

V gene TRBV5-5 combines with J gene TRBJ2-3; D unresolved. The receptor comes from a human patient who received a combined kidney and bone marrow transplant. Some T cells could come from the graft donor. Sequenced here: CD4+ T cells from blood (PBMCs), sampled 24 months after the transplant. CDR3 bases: TGTGCCAGCAGCTTAGAGCAGGGCACAGATACGCAGTATTTT. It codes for CASSLEQGTDTQYF.